This TCR beta chain stems from a study of T cell responses to AZD1222 COVID-19 vaccine. General study findings and limits: There were mostly white British donors and more females than males, and clonal diversity was possibly underestimated. Mapped onto spike, vaccine-associated CD4 TCRs spanned it and were dominant at 160-218 and 743-854. It was only a handful of AZD1222 recipients who were seropositive at baseline.

Profiling relied on immunoSEQ multiplex PCR, and the TCRdb table lists in-frame clones only, not all of them. The data contain about 120,000 clones, 85% to 95% of them singletons. This clone is medium-sized (0.01 to 0.1%). Its cognate antigen is unknown. Germline V lookup: CDR1 KGHDR, CDR2 SFDVKD. Between the trimmed V and J ends, which lost 6 bases and 5 bases, there was a span of 13 bases. There are 14 residues in the CDR3. The TCR originated in an adult who received the AZD1222 COVID-19 vaccine. The chain is built from TRBV24-1 and TRBJ1-5, with D maybe TRBD1 (5 bases). Here the sequenced sample was peripheral blood, taken 28 days after the second AZD1222 dose. CDR3 sequence (DNA): TGTGCCACCAGTTCTGAGGGGATCGATCAGCCCCAGCATTTT. Translation gives CATSSEGIDQPQHF.